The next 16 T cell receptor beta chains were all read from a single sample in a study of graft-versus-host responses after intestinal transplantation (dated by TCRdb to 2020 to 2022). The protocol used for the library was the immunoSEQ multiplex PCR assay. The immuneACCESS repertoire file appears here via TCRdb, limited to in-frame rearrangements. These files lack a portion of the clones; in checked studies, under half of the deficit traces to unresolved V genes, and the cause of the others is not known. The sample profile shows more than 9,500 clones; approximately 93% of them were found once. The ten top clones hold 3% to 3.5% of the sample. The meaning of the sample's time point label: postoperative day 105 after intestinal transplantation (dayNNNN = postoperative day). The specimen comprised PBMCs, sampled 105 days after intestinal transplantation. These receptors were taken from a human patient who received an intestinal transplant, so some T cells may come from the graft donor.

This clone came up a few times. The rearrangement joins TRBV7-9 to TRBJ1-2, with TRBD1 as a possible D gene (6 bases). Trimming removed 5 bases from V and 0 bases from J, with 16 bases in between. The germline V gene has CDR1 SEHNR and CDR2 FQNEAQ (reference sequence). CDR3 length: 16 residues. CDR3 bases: TGTGCCAGCAGCCTACCAGGACAGTTTACTAACTATGGCTACACCTTC. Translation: CASSLPGQFTNYGYTF.

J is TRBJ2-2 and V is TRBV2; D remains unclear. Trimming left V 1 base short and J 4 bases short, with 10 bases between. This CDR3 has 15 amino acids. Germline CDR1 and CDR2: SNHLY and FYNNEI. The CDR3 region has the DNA TGTGCCAGCAGTGAAGAGCAGGTTGGCACCGGGGAGCTGTTTTTT. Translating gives CASSEEQVGTGELFF.

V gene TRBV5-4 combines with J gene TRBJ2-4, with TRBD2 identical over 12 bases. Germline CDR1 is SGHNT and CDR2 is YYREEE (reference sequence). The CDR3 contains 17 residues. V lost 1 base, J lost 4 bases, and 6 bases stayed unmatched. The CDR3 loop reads CASSLSSGRGGKNIQYF. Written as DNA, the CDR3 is TGTGCCAGCAGCTTGTCTAGCGGGAGGGGTGGGAAAAACATTCAGTACTTC.

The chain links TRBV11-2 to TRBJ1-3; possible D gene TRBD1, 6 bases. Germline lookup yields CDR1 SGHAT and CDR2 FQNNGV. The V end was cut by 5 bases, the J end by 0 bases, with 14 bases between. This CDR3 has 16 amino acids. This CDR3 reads CASSLGRGSSGNTIYF. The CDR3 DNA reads TGTGCCAGCAGCCTGGGGAGGGGGAGCTCTGGAAACACCATATATTTT.

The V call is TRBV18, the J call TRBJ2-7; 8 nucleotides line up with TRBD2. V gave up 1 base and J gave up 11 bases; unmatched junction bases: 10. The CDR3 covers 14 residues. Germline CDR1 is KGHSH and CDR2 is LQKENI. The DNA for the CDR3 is TGTGCCAGCTCACCACAAGTCAACGGGAGGGGGAAGTACTTC. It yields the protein CASSPQVNGRGKYF.

CDR3 sequence reads: CASRAQMNTEAFF. The DNA of the CDR3 is TGTGCCAGCAGAGCACAGATGAACACTGAAGCTTTCTTT. V is TRBV25-1 and J is TRBJ1-1; the D is unclear. With 6 bases removed from V and 0 bases from J, the gap between germline ends came to 8 bases. The germline V gene encodes CDR1 MGHDK and CDR2 SYGVNS. This CDR3 has 13 residues. Full variable domain (rest looked up from reference TRBV25-1 and TRBJ1-1): EADIYQTPRYLVIGTGKKITLECSQTMGHDKMYWYQQDPGMELHLIHYSYGVNSTEKGDLSSESTVSRIRTEHFPLTLESARPSHTSQYLCASRAQMNTEAFFGQGTRLTVV.

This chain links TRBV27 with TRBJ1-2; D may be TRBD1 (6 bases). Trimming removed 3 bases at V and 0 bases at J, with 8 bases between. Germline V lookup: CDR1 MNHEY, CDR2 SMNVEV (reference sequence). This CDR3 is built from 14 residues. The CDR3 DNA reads TGTGCCAGCAGTTTGGAGGGGGCTAACTATGGCTACACCTTC. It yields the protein CASSLEGANYGYTF.

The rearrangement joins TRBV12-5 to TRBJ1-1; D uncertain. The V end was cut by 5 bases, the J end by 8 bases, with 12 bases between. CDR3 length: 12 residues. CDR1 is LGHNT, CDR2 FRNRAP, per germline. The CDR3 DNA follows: TGTGCTAGTGGTCCCGGCGGAGAGGAAGCTTTCTTT. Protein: CASGPGGEEAFF. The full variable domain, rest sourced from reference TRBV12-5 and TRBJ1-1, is DARVTQTPRHKVTEMGQEVTMRCQPILGHNTVFWYRQTMMQGLELLAYFRNRAPLDDSGMPKDRFSAEMPDATLATLKIQPSEPRDSAVYFCASGPGGEEAFFGQGTRLTVV.

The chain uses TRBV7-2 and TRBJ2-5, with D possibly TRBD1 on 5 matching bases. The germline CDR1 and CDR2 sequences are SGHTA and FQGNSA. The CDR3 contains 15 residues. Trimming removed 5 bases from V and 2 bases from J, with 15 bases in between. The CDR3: CASSQGLTEQETQYF. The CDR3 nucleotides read TGTGCCAGCAGCCAGGGCTTAACAGAGCAAGAGACCCAGTACTTC.

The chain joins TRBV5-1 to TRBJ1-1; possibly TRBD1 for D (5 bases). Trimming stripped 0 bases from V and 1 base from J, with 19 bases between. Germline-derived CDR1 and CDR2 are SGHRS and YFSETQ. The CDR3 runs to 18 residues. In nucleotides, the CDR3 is TGCGCCAGCAGCTTGGATTCCATAGCAGGGATCGGGAACACTGAAGCTTTCTTT. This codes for CASSLDSIAGIGNTEAFF.

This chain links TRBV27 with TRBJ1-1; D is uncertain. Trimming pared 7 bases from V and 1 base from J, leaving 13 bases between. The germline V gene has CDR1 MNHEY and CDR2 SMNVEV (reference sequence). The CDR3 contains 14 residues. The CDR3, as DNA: TGTGCCAGCATATCAGGTGACGAGAACACTGAAGCTTTCTTT. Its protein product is CASISGDENTEAFF.

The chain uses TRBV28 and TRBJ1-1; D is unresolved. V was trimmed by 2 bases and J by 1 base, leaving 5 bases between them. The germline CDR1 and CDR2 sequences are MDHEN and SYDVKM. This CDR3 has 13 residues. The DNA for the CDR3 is TGTGCCAGCAGTTTAGTCAGGAACACTGAAGCTTTCTTT. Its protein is CASSLVRNTEAFF.

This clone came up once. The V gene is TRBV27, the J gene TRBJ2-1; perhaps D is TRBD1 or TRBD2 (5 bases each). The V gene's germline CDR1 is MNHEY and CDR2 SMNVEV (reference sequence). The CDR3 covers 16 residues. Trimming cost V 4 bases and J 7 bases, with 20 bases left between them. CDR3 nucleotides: TGTGCCAGCAGTTCCCCCGGGGCAGGGTCCAGGAATGAGCAGTTCTTC. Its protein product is CASSSPGAGSRNEQFF.

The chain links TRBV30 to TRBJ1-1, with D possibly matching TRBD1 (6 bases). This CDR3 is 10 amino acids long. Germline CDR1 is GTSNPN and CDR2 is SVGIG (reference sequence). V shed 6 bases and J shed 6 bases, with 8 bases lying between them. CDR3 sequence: CACNRAEAFF. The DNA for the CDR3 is TGTGCCTGTAACAGGGCTGAAGCTTTCTTT.

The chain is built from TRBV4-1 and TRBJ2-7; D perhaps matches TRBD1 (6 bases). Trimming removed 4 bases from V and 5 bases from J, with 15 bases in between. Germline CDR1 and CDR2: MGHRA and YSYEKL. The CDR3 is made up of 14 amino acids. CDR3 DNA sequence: TGCGCCAGCAGCCTGGTAGGACAGACTCACGAGCAGTACTTC. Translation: CASSLVGQTHEQYF.

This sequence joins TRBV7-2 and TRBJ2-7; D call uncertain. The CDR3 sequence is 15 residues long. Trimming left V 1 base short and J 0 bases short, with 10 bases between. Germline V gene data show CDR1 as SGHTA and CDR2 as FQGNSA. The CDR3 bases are TGTGCCAGCAGCTTAGTTTTTTTAAGCTCCTACGAGCAGTACTTC. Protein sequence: CASSLVFLSSYEQYF.